These 21 T cell receptor beta chains were sequenced from one sample in a study of shared clonotypes between healthy human individuals. The protocol was immunoSEQ multiplex PCR, while the TCRdb copy is restricted to in-frame clones and leaves out a portion. The sample has roughly 1,100,000 clones, more than 65% seen once. The sample consisted of memory CD4+ T cells sorted from blood. Subset: CD45RA-negative fraction. All receptors derive from a young man in good health.

V and J are TRBV6-5 and TRBJ1-1; a weak D match, TRBD1 (6 bases). CDR3 length: 15 residues. The germline V gene encodes CDR1 MNHEY and CDR2 SVGAGI. V was pared by 7 bases and J by 3 bases, with 18 bases between. The DNA of the CDR3 is TGTGCCAGCACTATAACGGGGGGCCTGGACACTGAAGCTTTCTTT. Residues: CASTITGGLDTEAFF.

J is TRBJ1-1 and V is TRBV30, with D perhaps TRBD1 (5 bases). Germline V gene lookup returns CDR1 GTSNPN and CDR2 SVGIG (reference sequence). There are 17 residues in the CDR3. V shed 4 bases and J shed 4 bases, with 25 bases lying between them. The DNA for the CDR3 is TGTGCCTGGAACTCGTATCCAGGGCGTGGAGGAGGCACTGAAGCTTTCTTT. The encoded protein is CAWNSYPGRGGGTEAFF.

This chain links TRBV5-1 with TRBJ2-7; D not resolved. Germline CDR1 reads SGHRS; CDR2 reads YFSETQ. The CDR3 spans 15 residues. Trimming left V 4 bases short and J 0 bases short, with 14 bases between. The CDR3 DNA reads TGCGCCAGCAGCCACGACGGCCTTTCCTCCTACGAGCAGTACTTC. The encoded protein is CASSHDGLSSYEQYF. Looking up the rest from reference TRBV5-1 and TRBJ2-7 gives the full variable domain: KAGVTQTPRYLIKTRGQQVTLSCSPISGHRSVSWYQQTPGQGLQFLFEYFSETQRNKGNFPGRFSGRQFSNSRSEMNVSTLELGDSALYLCASSHDGLSSYEQYFGPGTRLTVT.

This chain uses TRBV25-1 with TRBJ2-1; 12 bases agree with TRBD2. The CDR3 contains 14 residues. In germline, CDR1 is MGHDK, CDR2 SYGVNS. V lost 7 bases to trimming and J lost 7 bases; unmatched junction nucleotides: 5. The CDR3 DNA is TGTGCCAGCACTAGCGGGAGGGTTAGGAATGAGCAGTTCTTC. It codes for CASTSGRVRNEQFF.

The V gene is TRBV6-1, the J gene TRBJ1-2, with a tentative D call TRBD1 (6 bases). V lost 4 bases and J 9 bases, leaving 15 bases between the germline ends. Germline V CDR1 and CDR2: MNHNS, SASEGT. The CDR3 spans 13 residues. CDR3 in DNA: TGTGCCAGCAGTGCCGAGAGGACAGACAGCTACACCTTC. Its translation: CASSAERTDSYTF.

This clone was seen just once. This chain connects TRBV28 to TRBJ2-6; D not resolved. V shed 4 bases and J shed 0 bases, with 7 bases lying between them. Looked up from germline, CDR1 is MDHEN and CDR2 is SYDVKM. This CDR3 has 15 residues. CDR3 bases: TGTGCCAGCAGTTACGGGCCCTCTGGGGCCAACGTCCTGACTTTC. This translates into CASSYGPSGANVLTF.

On this clone itself: This same CDR3 is encoded by further DNA sequences in the sample. V gene TRBV4-3 combines with J gene TRBJ2-2, with D perhaps TRBD1 (6 bases). V was shortened by 0 bases and J by 6 bases, with 8 bases between the two germline ends. The CDR3 totals 14 residues. The germline V gene encodes CDR1 LGHNA and CDR2 YSLEER. The CDR3 reads CASSQEGGSGELFF. In DNA, the CDR3 is TGCGCCAGCAGCCAAGAAGGGGGTTCCGGGGAGCTGTTTTTT.

The chain is built from TRBV30 and TRBJ1-1; D is unclear. Germline assignment: CDR1 GTSNPN and CDR2 SVGIG (reference sequence). The CDR3 runs to 13 residues. V lost 2 bases to trimming and J lost 1 base, with 8 bases between them. The CDR3 bases are TGTGCCTGGAGTACAGCCGGGAACACTGAAGCTTTCTTT. It yields the protein CAWSTAGNTEAFF.

The chain carries TRBV7-2 and TRBJ2-6; D not certain. Germline V gene lookup returns CDR1 SGHTA and CDR2 FQGNSA. The length of the CDR3 is 15 residues. V was shortened by 4 bases and J by 0 bases, with 7 bases between the two germline ends. CDR3 loop: CASSSLSSGANVLTF. CDR3 bases: TGTGCCAGCAGCTCCCTTAGCTCTGGGGCCAACGTCCTGACTTTC.

The chain employs TRBV20-1 and TRBJ2-7, with D unresolved. Germline assignment: CDR1 DFQATT and CDR2 SNEGSKA (reference sequence). This CDR3 has 11 amino acids. V lost 4 bases, J lost 4 bases, and 8 bases lay in between. CDR3 DNA: TGCAGTGCTACGGCCGCGTACGAGCAGTACTTC. As protein: CSATAAYEQYF.

This clone has just a few counts. The chain links TRBV5-1 to TRBJ1-5; 7 nucleotides align to TRBD1. CDR3 length: 14 amino acids. CDR1 SGHRS and CDR2 YFSETQ come from the germline V gene. The ends lost 4 bases at V and 10 bases at J; junction bases unmatched: 11. CDR3 residues: CASSDGTAISPQHF. In nucleotides, the CDR3 is TGCGCCAGCAGCGACGGGACAGCCATCAGCCCCCAGCATTTT. Filled out from reference TRBV5-1 and TRBJ1-5, the complete variable domain reads KAGVTQTPRYLIKTRGQQVTLSCSPISGHRSVSWYQQTPGQGLQFLFEYFSETQRNKGNFPGRFSGRQFSNSRSEMNVSTLELGDSALYLCASSDGTAISPQHFGDGTRLSIL.

This chain joins TRBV6-6 and TRBJ1-6; D ambiguous. Per germline, CDR1 MNHNY and CDR2 SVGAGI (reference sequence). The CDR3 has 14 amino acids. V was cut by 4 bases and J by 9 bases, with 13 bases left in between. The CDR3, as DNA: TGTGCCAGCAGTTTCTCGGCTAGCGGTTCACCCCTCCACTTT. Its translation is CASSFSASGSPLHF.

This chain's CDR3 is CASSFGLAGSYNEQFF. The CDR3 DNA sequence: TGCGCCAGCAGCTTTGGACTAGCGGGATCCTACAATGAGCAGTTCTTC. The rearrangement links TRBV5-1 to TRBJ2-1, with TRBD2 matching over 12 bases. V was pared by 2 bases and J by 1 base, with 1 base of the junction left unmatched. The CDR3 consists of 16 residues. Germline CDR1 is SGHRS and CDR2 is YFSETQ.

V gene TRBV10-2 combines with J gene TRBJ2-7; D possibly corresponds to TRBD1 (5 bases). The germline CDR1 and CDR2 sequences are WSHSY and SAAADI. V gave up 4 bases and J gave up 2 bases, with 9 bases separating them. The CDR3 is 13 residues long. In DNA, the CDR3 is TGCGCCAGCAGTGTGCAGGGCCCCTACGAGCAGTACTTC. This gives the protein CASSVQGPYEQYF.

The CDR3 is CASKLRQGVGDTEAFF. The CDR3 bases are TGTGCCAGCAAACTACGACAGGGGGTAGGCGACACTGAAGCTTTCTTT. The chain combines TRBV5-5 with TRBJ1-1, with 9 nucleotides matching TRBD1. V was clipped by 6 bases and J by 3 bases; unmatched bases: 12. Germline CDR1 and CDR2: SGHKS and YYEKEE (reference sequence). This CDR3 is built from 16 residues.

Of note for this clone: This clone may be a read error of a much larger clone one base away. The chain recombines TRBV5-1 with TRBJ1-2, with D unresolved. Trimming stripped 1 base from V and 6 bases from J, with 13 bases between. CDR3 length: 14 residues. In germline, CDR1 is SGHRS, CDR2 YFSETQ. The CDR3: CASSLLTPDHGYTF. The CDR3 DNA reads as TGCGCCAGCAGCTTGTTAACGCCTGACCATGGCTACACCTTC.

This clone was observed a handful of times. The chain has TRBV7-8 and TRBJ2-1; D may correspond to TRBD1 or TRBD2 (6 bases each). The CDR3 totals 15 residues. V was pared by 3 bases and J by 5 bases, with 14 bases between. CDR1 SGHVS and CDR2 FQNEAQ come from the germline V gene. The CDR3 region has the DNA TGTGCCAGCAGCTTGGCAACAGGGAGGAACAATGAGCAGTTCTTC. The encoded protein is CASSLATGRNNEQFF.

V is TRBV4-2 and J is TRBJ1-6; D is unresolved. The CDR3 has 14 amino acids. The V end lost 5 bases, the J end lost 5 bases, and 10 bases lay between the germline ends. Germline V gene lookup returns CDR1 LGHNA and CDR2 YNFKEQ. The CDR3 here is CASSSDRDNSPLHF. CDR3 coding DNA: TGTGCCAGCAGCTCGGACCGAGATAATTCACCCCTCCACTTT.

Concerning this clone itself: The identical CDR3 is also encoded by other nucleotide sequences in the sample. The rearrangement uses TRBV5-5 and TRBJ1-5, with a weak D call TRBD1 (5 bases). Germline V gene data show CDR1 as SGHKS and CDR2 as YYEKEE (reference sequence). This CDR3 region has 15 residues. V was trimmed by 0 bases and J by 0 bases, leaving 7 bases between them. CDR3 coding DNA: TGTGCCAGCAGCTTGGGACAGAATAGCAATCAGCCCCAGCATTTT. This sequence encodes CASSLGQNSNQPQHF.

This chain joins TRBV5-6 and TRBJ1-6; D is uncertain. This CDR3 region has 15 residues. Germline CDR1 reads SGHDT; CDR2 reads YYEEEE. Between the trimmed V and J ends, which lost 3 bases and 7 bases, there was a span of 14 bases. The CDR3 spells CASSSLGVVNSPLHF. CDR3 in DNA: TGTGCCAGCAGCTCACTGGGAGTTGTCAATTCACCCCTCCACTTT.

In its sample, this clone was seen once. The chain couples TRBV4-1 to TRBJ1-6, with D hard to call. V was shortened by 0 bases and J by 8 bases, with 8 bases between the two germline ends. CDR1 is MGHRA, CDR2 YSYEKL, per germline. This CDR3 contains 14 residues. DNA for the CDR3: TGCGCCAGCAGCCAAGAAGTGGAGGATTCACCCCTCCACTTT. Translation gives CASSQEVEDSPLHF.